This TCR beta chain was sequenced for a study of blood T cell repertoires in COVID-19. Study-level information: Samples came from the United States, Italy and Spain, spanning acute and convalescent COVID-19.

In the original processing: For nucleated cells, counts were estimated from reference gene primer amplification. Clones were sequenced by immunoSEQ multiplex PCR, and TCRdb holds only the in-frame ones, with some missing. The V and J calls and clone size come from that table; D and trimming were worked out from the DNA. The profile shows a few hundred thousand clones, around nine tenths of them singletons. This CDR3 spans 13 amino acids. V was pared by 7 bases and J by 6 bases, with 12 bases between. The germline V gene encodes CDR1 MNHEY and CDR2 SVGAGI. Donors in Cohort 3 counted as recovered after two negative PCRs, clearance, or symptom resolution.

Sequencing was carried out using PBMCs or T cells enriched from blood (not recorded which). This receptor was obtained from a woman aged 40-49 years who had recovered from COVID-19. J is TRBJ2-2 and V is TRBV6-5; D remains unclear. For the CDR3, the DNA is TGTGCCAGCAACCGAGCCGCCTCCGGGGAGCTGTTTTTT. It encodes CASNRAASGELFF.